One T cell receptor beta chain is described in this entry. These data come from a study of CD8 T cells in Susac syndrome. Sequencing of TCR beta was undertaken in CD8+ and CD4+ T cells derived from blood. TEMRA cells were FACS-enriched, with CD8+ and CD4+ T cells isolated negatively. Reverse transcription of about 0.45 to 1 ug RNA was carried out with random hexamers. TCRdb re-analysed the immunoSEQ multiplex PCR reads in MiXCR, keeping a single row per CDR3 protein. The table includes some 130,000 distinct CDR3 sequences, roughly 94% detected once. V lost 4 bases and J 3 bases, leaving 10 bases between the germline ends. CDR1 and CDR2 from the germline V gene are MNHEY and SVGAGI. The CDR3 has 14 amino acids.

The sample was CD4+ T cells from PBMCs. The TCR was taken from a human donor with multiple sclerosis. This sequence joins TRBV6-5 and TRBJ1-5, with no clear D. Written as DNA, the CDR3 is TGTGCCAGCAGTTCCAACAGAAACAATCAGCCCCAGCATTTT. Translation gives CASSSNRNNQPQHF.